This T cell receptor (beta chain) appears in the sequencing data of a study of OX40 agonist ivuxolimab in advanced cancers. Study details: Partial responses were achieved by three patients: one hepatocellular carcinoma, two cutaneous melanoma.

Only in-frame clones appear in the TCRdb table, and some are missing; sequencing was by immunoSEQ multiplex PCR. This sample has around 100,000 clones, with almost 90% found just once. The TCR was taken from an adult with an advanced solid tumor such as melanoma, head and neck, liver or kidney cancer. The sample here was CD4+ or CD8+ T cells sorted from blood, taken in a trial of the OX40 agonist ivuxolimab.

Here the CDR3 reads CASSLMGRATNEKLFF. The CDR3 bases are TGTGCCAGCAGCTTAATGGGACGTGCAACTAATGAAAAACTGTTTTTT. The gene calls are TRBV11-2 and TRBJ1-4, with D possibly being TRBD1 (5 bases). Trimming took off 2 bases at V and 0 bases at J, with 10 bases between the two ends. The CDR3 is 16 residues long. CDR1 and CDR2 from the germline V gene are SGHAT and FQNNGV.